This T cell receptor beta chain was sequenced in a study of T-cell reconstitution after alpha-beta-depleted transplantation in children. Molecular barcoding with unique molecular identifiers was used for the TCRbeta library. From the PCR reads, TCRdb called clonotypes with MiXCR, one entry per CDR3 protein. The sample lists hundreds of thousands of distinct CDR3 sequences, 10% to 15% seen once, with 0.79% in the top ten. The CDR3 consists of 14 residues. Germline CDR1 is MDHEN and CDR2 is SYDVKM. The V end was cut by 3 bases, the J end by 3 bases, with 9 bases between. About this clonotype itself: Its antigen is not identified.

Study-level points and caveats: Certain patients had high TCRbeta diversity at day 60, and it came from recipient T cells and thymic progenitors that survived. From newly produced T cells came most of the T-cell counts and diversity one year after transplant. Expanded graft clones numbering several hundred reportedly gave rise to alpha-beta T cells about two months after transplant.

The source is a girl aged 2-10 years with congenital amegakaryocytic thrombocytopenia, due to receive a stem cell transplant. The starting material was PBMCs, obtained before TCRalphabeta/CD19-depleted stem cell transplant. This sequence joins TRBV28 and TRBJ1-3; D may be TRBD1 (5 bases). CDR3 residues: CASSLGGNGNTIYF. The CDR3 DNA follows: TGTGCCAGCAGTTTGGGGGGTAATGGAAACACCATATATTTT.